Below, 10 T cell receptor beta chains from the same sample are listed, as sequenced in a study of T cells in localized non-small cell lung cancer. The assay was immunoSEQ multiplex PCR, and TCRdb's table has in-frame clones only and misses some. Here the sample spans 2,400 or so clones, approximately 20% being singletons. Sequencing was performed on normal lung tissue next to the tumor, taken before any cancer treatment. The receptors were gathered from a male donor at least 60 years old with stage I squamous cell lung carcinoma.

The V call is TRBV18, the J call TRBJ1-3; TRBD1 matches 8 bases. CDR3 size: 16 residues. The germline V gene encodes CDR1 KGHSH and CDR2 LQKENI. V shed 4 bases and J 5 bases; nucleotides not matched to a gene: 10. CDR3 region: CASSRPTGEHRNTIYF. The CDR3 DNA follows: TGTGCCAGCTCACGACCGACAGGGGAACATAGAAACACCATATATTTT.

There are a few counts of this clone. The V gene is TRBV6-8, the J gene TRBJ1-2; possible D gene TRBD1, 5 bases. With 8 bases removed from V and 7 bases from J, the gap between germline ends came to 14 bases. The germline V gene encodes CDR1 MNHGY and CDR2 SAAAGT. This CDR3 is built from 12 residues. CDR3 bases: TGTGCCAGCCTCTCAGGGATCCTTGGCTACACCTTC. As protein: CASLSGILGYTF.

The V and J genes are TRBV5-1 and TRBJ2-7; 8 bases are shared with TRBD1. There are 15 residues in the CDR3. The J segment lost 4 bases and the V segment lost 4 bases, leaving 10 bases of the junction unmatched. Germline lookup yields CDR1 SGHRS and CDR2 YFSETQ. CDR3 sequence: CASSLQGALVYEQYF. In nucleotides, the CDR3 is TGCGCCAGCAGCCTTCAGGGGGCGCTGGTGTACGAGCAGTACTTC.

The chain joins TRBV30 to TRBJ1-6; no firm D call. Germline-derived CDR1 and CDR2 are GTSNPN and SVGIG (reference sequence). V was cut by 8 bases and J by 8 bases, with 10 bases left in between. The CDR3 is 11 residues long. CDR3 sequence: CAPERDSPLHF. For the CDR3, the DNA is TGTGCCCCAGAGAGGGATTCACCCCTCCACTTT.

There are a few counts of this clone. V usage is TRBV6-8 and J usage is TRBJ1-1; perhaps TRBD1 as D (6 bases). The CDR3 is 15 amino acids. The V and J ends lost 4 bases and 4 bases respectively, with 16 bases between them. Germline V lookup: CDR1 MNHGY, CDR2 SAAAGT. CDR3: CASSSYRVGGTEAFF. CDR3 DNA sequence: TGTGCCAGCAGTTCTTACAGGGTAGGGGGCACTGAAGCTTTCTTT.

By proportion, this clone is medium-sized. An end of the junction differs from the germline gene, which may be a read error. The gene calls are TRBV6-8 and TRBJ1-1; D uncertain. The germline V gene has CDR1 MNHGY and CDR2 SAAAGT. The CDR3 spans 13 residues. The DNA of the CDR3 is TGTGCCATCAGTTTAAGGGAGAACACTGAAGCTTTCTTT. Translating gives CAISLRENTEAFF.

This clone has a count of ten or more. The rearrangement links TRBV11-3 to TRBJ1-5; D gene unclear. Trimming removed 3 bases at V and 7 bases at J, with 13 bases between. The CDR3 is 14 amino acids. Germline CDR1 SGHNT, CDR2 YENEEA. The CDR3 DNA reads TGTGCCAGCAGCTTGATGGGGTCACGGCAGCCCCAGCATTTT. Protein product: CASSLMGSRQPQHF.

This clone was seen only a few times. The chain carries TRBV11-3 and TRBJ1-2; D might be TRBD1 (5 bases). The CDR3 spans 14 residues. Germline CDR1 reads SGHNT; CDR2 reads YENEEA. V was trimmed by 5 bases and J by 2 bases, leaving 12 bases between them. In DNA form, the CDR3 reads TGTGCCAGCAGCCAGGGACGTGGGAACTATGGCTACACCTTC. Its translation: CASSQGRGNYGYTF.

Judged by abundance, this clone is medium-sized. The J gene is TRBJ2-7, the V gene TRBV6-8; D ambiguous. V lost 6 bases and J lost 2, with 20 bases in between. Germline V lookup: CDR1 MNHGY, CDR2 SAAAGT. The CDR3 runs 16 residues. The DNA of the CDR3 is TGTGCCAGCAGCCAGGACCGCCCTGGGGTTACCTACGAGCAGTACTTC. Amino acids: CASSQDRPGVTYEQYF.

V gene TRBV19 combines with J gene TRBJ2-3; D possibly corresponds to TRBD2 (6 bases). V was pared by 0 bases and J by 5 bases, with 12 bases between. Germline loops: CDR1 LNHDA, CDR2 SQIVND (reference sequence). This CDR3 has 15 amino acids. The CDR3, as DNA: TGTGCCAGTAGTATAGAAGCGGGTACGGGAGATACGCAGTATTTT. This translates into CASSIEAGTGDTQYF.